This T cell receptor beta chain was observed in a study of beta chain features in type 1 diabetes. Broader study findings: Cells expressing TCR highly could be over-represented by cDNA sequencing. People with Type 1 diabetes carried modestly yet significantly shorter TCRB CDR3s in all four CD4+ subsets. In comparison with healthy donors, patients had naive, central memory and Treg TCRB repertoires that appeared more similar.

Germline values: CDR1 SGHAT, CDR2 FQNNGV. This CDR3 comprises 12 residues. V gave up 4 bases and J gave up 4 bases, with 8 bases separating them. Details on this clone: The antigen remains undetermined.

The authors reverse transcribed all of the isolated RNA, so sequencing captured expressed TCRB transcripts. Assay: immunoSEQ multiplex PCR; the TCRdb copy retains only in-frame clones and omits some. The table has 200,000 to 300,000 clones, roughly a tenth seen once. CD45RO/CCR7/CD25/CD127/CD95/CD27 sorting isolated CD4+ naive, central memory, regulatory and stem cell-like memory cells. This receptor was obtained from a man between 25 and 39 years old with type 1 diabetes. Sample: naive CD4+ T cells from blood. V gene TRBV11-2 combines with J gene TRBJ2-7, with D perhaps matching TRBD1 (5 bases). CDR3 residues: CASSSRQYEQYF. The DNA for the CDR3 is TGTGCCAGCAGCTCCCGACAGTACGAGCAGTACTTC.